The sample holds many counts of the clone carrying this T cell receptor beta chain. Amplification of TCR beta CDR3 was performed by multiplex PCR with 32 V and 13 J primers. TCRdb reprocessed the multiplex PCR reads via MiXCR and lists one record per CDR3 protein. The sample shows 20,000 or so distinct CDR3 sequences, 25% to 35% of them seen only once. Genomic DNA extracted from bulk tumor tissue served as template. A total of around 590 ng was used per sample. Collection of several biopsies per primary tumor, spaced far apart, took place during surgery. Their non-small cell lung cancer was newly diagnosed and untreated, and the patients underwent curative surgery. This entry belongs to a study of immune heterogeneity within non-small cell lung tumors. The CDR3 covers 15 residues. CDR1 is SNHLY, CDR2 FYNNEI, per germline. Trimming cost V 3 bases and J 7 bases, with 15 bases left between them.

The source material was lung tumor tissue. This clonotype originated in a man in his forties with non-small cell lung cancer. The V and J genes are TRBV2 and TRBJ2-2; no definite D call. The CDR3 DNA reads TGTGCCAGCAGTGACCCCCTCGTTCCTGGCGGGGAGCTGTTTTTT. Encoded protein: CASSDPLVPGGELFF. Full variable domain (remainder filled in from reference TRBV2 and TRBJ2-2): EPEVTQTPSHQVTQMGQEVILRCVPISNHLYFYWYRQILGQKVEFLVSFYNNEISEKSEIFDDQFSVERPDGSNFTLKIRSTKLEDSAMYFCASSDPLVPGGELFFGEGSRLTVL.